This T cell receptor (beta chain) was retrieved from a study of CD8 T cells in ankylosing spondylitis. This clonotype has a count of ten or more. Its target is not known. In making TCR beta libraries, quantitative 5'-RACE with molecular barcodes was used. Using its own MiXCR run on the 5' RACE reads, TCRdb lists one record per CDR3 protein. The sample has around 250,000 distinct CDR3 sequences; about a sixth are singletons. Study-wide findings and caveats: A motif in TCR beta, a set of 8 or 9 highly homologous variants, appeared characteristic of ankylosing spondylitis blood. Disease-linked clones bore a CD8+ phenotype and were relatively rare in peripheral blood. Significantly higher representation of disease-linked clones was reported for matched ankylosing spondylitis synovial fluid.

This sequence was found in a male donor with ankylosing spondylitis or in good health (not recorded which). Sequencing was performed on blood, either unsorted or a sorted T cell fraction (not recorded which).

The DNA for the CDR3 is TGTGCCAGCAGCACCCTCCCGGTGGGCTCCTATAATTCACCCCTCCACTTT. This gives the protein CASSTLPVGSYNSPLHF. The chain recombines TRBV12-3 or TRBV12-4 with TRBJ1-6; no reliable D call. The CDR3 contains 17 residues. The V gene lost 6 bases and the J gene lost 0 bases, with 15 bases spanning the gap.